This TCR beta chain originates from a study of blood T cell repertoires in COVID-19. Study summary: The United States, Italy and Spain supplied acute and convalescent COVID-19 samples.

Participants, 18 to 89 years old, spanned about 26 US areas. Participants' reported clinical history set cohort assignment. The V end was cut by 1 base, the J end by 2 bases, with 8 bases between. Germline-derived CDR1 and CDR2 are SGHNT and YENEEA. The CDR3 is made up of 14 amino acids. This table comes from immunoSEQ multiplex PCR, and its TCRdb copy is limited to in-frame clones, with some not included. The repertoire holds roughly 300,000 clones, with 70% to 90% as singletons. The rearrangement uses TRBV11-3 and TRBJ1-2, with D uncertain. The source material was PBMCs or T cells enriched from blood (not recorded which). This sequence originates from a young man who had recovered from COVID-19. DNA for the CDR3: TGTGCCAGCAGCTTAGCGGCGGGAAACTATGGCTACACCTTC. It yields the protein CASSLAAGNYGYTF.